This T cell receptor beta chain was documented in a study of cytomegalovirus exposure and HLA in healthy donors. Overall study: An earlier analysis found some 120 million unique TCR beta sequences from around 180 million T cells.

Study results and limitations: Researchers reported in a later analysis that a missense DCLRE1C variant was tied to TCR beta V- and J-gene trimming.

Turning to this clone: What it binds is not known.

These donors counted as nominally healthy when sampled, but unrecorded immune exposures were likely. The PCR had 60 Vbeta and 13 Jbeta primers. Assay used: immunoSEQ multiplex PCR; TCRdb lists only in-frame clones, some missing. The sample has approximately 54,000 clones, approximately 77% seen once. Input material: PBMCs. The receptor comes from a woman in her late teens or twenties in good health and CMV-seronegative.

CDR3 sequence: CASSRLGTLLSSYNEQFF. In nucleotides, the CDR3 is TGCGCCAGCAGCCGCTTGGGGACTCTGTTGAGCTCCTACAATGAGCAGTTCTTC. This chain joins TRBV4-1 and TRBJ2-1; possible D gene TRBD2, 6 bases. V shed 4 bases and J shed 0 bases, with 19 bases lying between them. This CDR3 comprises 18 residues. Germline V CDR1 and CDR2: MGHRA, YSYEKL.